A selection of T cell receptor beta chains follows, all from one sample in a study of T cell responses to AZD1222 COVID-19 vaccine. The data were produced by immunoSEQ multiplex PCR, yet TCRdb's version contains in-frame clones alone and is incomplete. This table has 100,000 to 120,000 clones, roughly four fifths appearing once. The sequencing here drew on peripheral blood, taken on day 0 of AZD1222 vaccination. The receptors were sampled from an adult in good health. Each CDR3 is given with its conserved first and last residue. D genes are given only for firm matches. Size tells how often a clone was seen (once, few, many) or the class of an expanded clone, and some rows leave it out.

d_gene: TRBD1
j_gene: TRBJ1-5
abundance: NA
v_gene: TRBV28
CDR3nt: TGTGCCAGCAGTTTAGAGACAGGGGTAAATCAGCCCCAGCATTTT
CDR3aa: CASSLETGVNQPQHF

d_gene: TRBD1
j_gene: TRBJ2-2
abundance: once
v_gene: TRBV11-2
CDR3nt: TGTGCCAGCAGCGCCACAGGGGCGAACACCGGGGAGCTGTTTTTT
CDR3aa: CASSATGANTGELFF

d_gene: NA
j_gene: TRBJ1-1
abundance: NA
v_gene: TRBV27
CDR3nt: TGTGCCAGCAGTTCTGTCCACGGGGGGTCTTTCTTT
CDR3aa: CASSSVHGGSFF

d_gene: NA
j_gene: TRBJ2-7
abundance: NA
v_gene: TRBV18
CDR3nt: TGTGCCAGCTCACCGTCCAGGACCTACGAGCAGTACTTC
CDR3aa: CASSPSRTYEQYF

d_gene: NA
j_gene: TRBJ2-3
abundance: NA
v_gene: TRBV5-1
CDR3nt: TGCGCCAGCGGAAGGGGCACAGATACGCAGTATTTT
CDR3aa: CASGRGTDTQYF

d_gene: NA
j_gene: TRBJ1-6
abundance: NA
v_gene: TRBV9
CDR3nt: TGTGCCAGCAGCGTAGGCTCCTATAATTCACCCCTCCACTTT
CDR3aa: CASSVGSYNSPLHF

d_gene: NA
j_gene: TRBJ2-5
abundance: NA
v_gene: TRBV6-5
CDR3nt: TGTGCCAGCAGCCCCACTTCGGGGCCAGAGACCCAGTACTTC
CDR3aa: CASSPTSGPETQYF

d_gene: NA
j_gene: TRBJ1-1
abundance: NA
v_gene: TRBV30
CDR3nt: TGTGCCTGGAGTGTATCCGGGTTGAACACTGAAGCTTTCTTT
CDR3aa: CAWSVSGLNTEAFF

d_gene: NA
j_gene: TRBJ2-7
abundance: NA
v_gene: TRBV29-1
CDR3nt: TGCAGCGCCCTCAGGGGGGATTTGGAGCAGTACTTC
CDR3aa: CSALRGDLEQYF

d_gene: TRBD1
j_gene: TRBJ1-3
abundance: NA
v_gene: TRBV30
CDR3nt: TGTGCCTGGGGCGGGACAGGGGGAAACACCATATATTTT
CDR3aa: CAWGGTGGNTIYF

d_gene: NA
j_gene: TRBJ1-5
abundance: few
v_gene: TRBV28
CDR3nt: TGTGCCAGCAGTTCAAATCGGAGGGTTAATCAGCCCCAGCATTTT
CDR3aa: CASSSNRRVNQPQHF

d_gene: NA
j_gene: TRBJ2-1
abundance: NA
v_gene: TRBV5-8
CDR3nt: TGTGCCAGCAGCCTCGGACGGGAGCAGCAGTTCTTC
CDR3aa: CASSLGREQQFF

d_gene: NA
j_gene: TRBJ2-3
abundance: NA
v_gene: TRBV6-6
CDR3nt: TGTGCCAGCAGTTACCCACAGGGTAGCACAGATACGCAGTATTTT
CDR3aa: CASSYPQGSTDTQYF

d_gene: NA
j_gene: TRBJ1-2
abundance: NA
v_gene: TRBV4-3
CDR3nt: TGCGCCAGCAGCCAAGATTACGAGAGCCTAGACTATGGCTACACCTTC
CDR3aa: CASSQDYESLDYGYTF

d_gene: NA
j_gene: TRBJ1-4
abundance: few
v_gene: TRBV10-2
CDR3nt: TGCGCCACCACACTCTTTCCCGGGAGGGAAAAACTGTTTTTT
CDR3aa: CATTLFPGREKLFF

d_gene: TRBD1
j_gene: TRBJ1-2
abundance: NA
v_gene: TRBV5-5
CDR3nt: TGTGCCAGCAGCTTGGGACAGGGTGCCAGGACAGGCTACACCTTC
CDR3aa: CASSLGQGARTGYTF

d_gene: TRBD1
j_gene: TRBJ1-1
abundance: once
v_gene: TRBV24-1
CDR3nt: TGTGCCACCAGTGATTCCTCAGGGGGCCACACTGAAGCTTTCTTT
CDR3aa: CATSDSSGGHTEAFF

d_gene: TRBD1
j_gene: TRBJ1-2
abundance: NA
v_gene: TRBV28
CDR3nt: TGTGCCAGCAGGTCGAGGTACACTGCGGCGGGACAGGGGGAGGGCACCTTC
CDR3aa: CASRSRYTAAGQGEGTF

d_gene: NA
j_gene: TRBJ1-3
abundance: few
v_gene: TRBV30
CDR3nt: TGTGCCTGTCCCCAGGGGCTATCTGGAAACACCATATATTTT
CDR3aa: CACPQGLSGNTIYF

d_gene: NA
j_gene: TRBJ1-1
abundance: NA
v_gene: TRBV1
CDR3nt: TGCACCAGCTCACTTGCGGAACAGGGCCCCATGTTGTTTACTGAAGCTTTCTTT
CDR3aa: CTSSLAEQGPMLFTEAFF

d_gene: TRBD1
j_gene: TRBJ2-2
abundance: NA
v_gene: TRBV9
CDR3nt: TGTGCCAGCAGCGTTTCAGGGGGTCTGAACACCGGGGAGCTGTTTTTT
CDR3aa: CASSVSGGLNTGELFF

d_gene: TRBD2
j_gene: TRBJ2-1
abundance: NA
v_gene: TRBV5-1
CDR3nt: TGCGCCAGCAGCCACGGACTAGCGGGGACCTACAATGAGCAGTTCTTC
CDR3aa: CASSHGLAGTYNEQFF

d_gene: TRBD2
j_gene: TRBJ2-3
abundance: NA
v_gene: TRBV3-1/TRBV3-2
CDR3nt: TGTGCCAGCAGCCAAGATCCCGGCGGGAGTAGAAATACGCAGTATTTT
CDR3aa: CASSQDPGGSRNTQYF

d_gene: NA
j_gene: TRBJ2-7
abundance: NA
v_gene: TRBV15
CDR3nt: TGTGCCACCAGCAGAGATCCCTGGACTAGGGGGGCCTACGAGCAGTACTTC
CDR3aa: CATSRDPWTRGAYEQYF

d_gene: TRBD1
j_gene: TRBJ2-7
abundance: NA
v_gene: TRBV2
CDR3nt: TGTGCCAGCTGTACAGGGGGCTTTATTTACGAGCAGTACTTC
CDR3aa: CASCTGGFIYEQYF

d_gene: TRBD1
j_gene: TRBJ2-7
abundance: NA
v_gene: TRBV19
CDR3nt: TGTGCCAGTAGTAGCAGGACAGGGCGGTACGAGCAGTACTTC
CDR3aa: CASSSRTGRYEQYF

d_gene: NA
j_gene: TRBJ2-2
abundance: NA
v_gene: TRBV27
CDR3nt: TGTGCCAGCTCGAACACCGGGGAGCTGTTTTTT
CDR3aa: CASSNTGELFF

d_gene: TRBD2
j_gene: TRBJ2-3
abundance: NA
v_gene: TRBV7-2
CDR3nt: TGTGCCAGCAGCTTAGGGAGCGGGAAGGGCGCAGATACGCAGTATTTT
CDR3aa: CASSLGSGKGADTQYF